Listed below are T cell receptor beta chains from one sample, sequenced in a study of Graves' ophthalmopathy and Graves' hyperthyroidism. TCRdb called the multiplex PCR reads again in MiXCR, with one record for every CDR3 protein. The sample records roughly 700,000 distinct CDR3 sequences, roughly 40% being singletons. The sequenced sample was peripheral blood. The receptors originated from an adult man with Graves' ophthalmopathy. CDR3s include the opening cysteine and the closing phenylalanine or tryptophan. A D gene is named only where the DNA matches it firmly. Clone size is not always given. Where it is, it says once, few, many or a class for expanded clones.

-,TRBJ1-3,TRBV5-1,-,CASSVGTNSGNTIYF,TGCGCCAGCAGCGTGGGGACAAACTCTGGAAACACCATATATTTT
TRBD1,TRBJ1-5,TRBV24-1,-,CVSSYEPGQGARQPQHF,TGTGTCAGCAGTTACGAGCCCGGACAGGGGGCACGCCAGCCCCAGCATTTT
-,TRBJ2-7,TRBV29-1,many,CSVVSSYEQYF,TGCAGCGTTGTTAGCTCCTACGAGCAGTACTTC
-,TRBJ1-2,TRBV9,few,CASSSTIVTPGYGYTF,TGTGCCAGCAGCTCTACCATAGTAACCCCAGGATATGGCTACACCTTC
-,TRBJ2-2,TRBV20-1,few,CSARDRVRNGGELFF,TGCAGTGCTAGAGATAGGGTCCGCAACGGCGGGGAGCTGTTTTTT
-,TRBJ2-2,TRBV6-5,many,CASSYGAGELFF,TGTGCCAGCAGTTACGGAGCGGGGGAGCTGTTTTTT
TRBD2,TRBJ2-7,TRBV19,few,CASSIYASGSYEQYF,TGTGCCAGTAGTATATATGCTAGCGGGAGCTACGAGCAGTACTTC
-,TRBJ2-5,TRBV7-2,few,CASSLNRAVQETQYF,TGTGCCAGCAGCTTAAATCGGGCAGTCCAAGAGACCCAGTACTTC
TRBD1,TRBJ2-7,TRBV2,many,CATVVRDRSYEQYF,TGTGCCACCGTTGTGAGGGACAGATCCTACGAGCAGTACTTC
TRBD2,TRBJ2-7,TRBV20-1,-,CSATLAGGPGYF,TGCAGTGCTACACTAGCGGGAGGGCCGGGGTACTTC
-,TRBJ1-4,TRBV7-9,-,CASSPGTQRGFKLFF,TGTGCCAGCAGCCCGGGGACCCAAAGGGGTTTCAAACTGTTTTTT
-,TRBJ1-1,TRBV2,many,CASSERQRLTEAFF,TGTGCCAGCAGTGAGAGACAGCGCCTCACTGAAGCTTTCTTT
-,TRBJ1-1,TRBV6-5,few,CASSYSQTANTEAFF,TGTGCCAGCAGTTACTCCCAGACAGCCAACACTGAAGCTTTCTTT
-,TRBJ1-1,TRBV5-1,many,CASSLGGAAEAFF,TGCGCCAGCAGCTTAGGTGGAGCTGCTGAAGCTTTCTTT
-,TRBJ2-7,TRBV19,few,CASRTGTLVGEQYF,TGTGCCAGTAGGACCGGGACATTGGTGGGCGAGCAGTACTTC
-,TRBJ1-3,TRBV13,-,CAGSHGTSSGNTIYF,TGTGCCGGCAGCCATGGGACCAGCTCTGGAAACACCATATATTTT
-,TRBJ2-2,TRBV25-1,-,CASSTSATGELFF,TGTGCCAGCAGCACCTCGGCTACCGGGGAGCTGTTTTTT
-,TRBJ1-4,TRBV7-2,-,CASLGRDESEKLFF,TGTGCCAGTTTGGGCAGGGACGAGAGTGAAAAACTGTTTTTT